Listed here are 10 T cell receptor beta chains from one sample, sequenced in a study of CD8+CD57+ T cells in acquired aplastic anemia. Only patients with CD8+CD57+ cell expansion on flow cytometry were chosen for sequencing. Researchers used genomic DNA as the template to profile TCR beta VDJ and CDR3. In TCRdb, the reads were re-called with MiXCR into one record per CDR3 protein. Altogether 200,000 to 250,000 distinct CDR3 sequences are present, about half being singletons, with the ten largest covering 20%. The material sequenced was sorted CD4+, CD8+, or CD8+CD57+ T cells (not recorded which) from PBMCs. Receptors originate from a human donor with aplastic anemia.

Many counts were recorded for this clonotype. V usage is TRBV2 and J usage is TRBJ2-5; D tentatively reads TRBD1 or TRBD2 (5 bases each). The CDR3 covers 13 residues. With 7 bases removed from V and 0 bases from J, the gap between germline ends came to 9 bases. The germline V gene encodes CDR1 SNHLY and CDR2 FYNNEI. In nucleotides, the CDR3 is TGTGCCAGCAACCGGGACCACCAAGAGACCCAGTACTTC. Protein: CASNRDHQETQYF. The whole variable domain, remainder taken from reference TRBV2 and TRBJ2-5, is EPEVTQTPSHQVTQMGQEVILRCVPISNHLYFYWYRQILGQKVEFLVSFYNNEISEKSEIFDDQFSVERPDGSNFTLKIRSTKLEDSAMYFCASNRDHQETQYFGPGTRLLVL.

This clonotype was detected many times. J is TRBJ2-2 and V is TRBV7-2; 14 nucleotides align to TRBD2. The V gene end was trimmed by 0 bases and the J gene end by 6 bases; junction bases not matched to a gene: 12. The CDR3 runs to 20 residues. Germline loops: CDR1 SGHTA, CDR2 FQGNSA. The DNA for the CDR3 is TGTGCCAGCAGCTTAGCGGGGACTAGCGGGGGACCCCAGTATCCCGGGGAGCTGTTTTTT. As protein: CASSLAGTSGGPQYPGELFF.

In its sample, this clonotype was seen a few times. This chain links TRBV19 with TRBJ2-7, with 11 positions matching TRBD1. CDR3 length: 15 residues. Germline CDR1 is LNHDA and CDR2 is SQIVND (reference sequence). The V and J ends lost 3 bases and 6 bases, in that order; junction bases with no gene match: 7. The CDR3 DNA reads TGTGCCAGTAGTATGCCGGGACAGGGGGGCGTCGAGCAGTACTTC. This encodes CASSMPGQGGVEQYF.

A word on this clonotype: This may be a read error, as it is one base from a much larger clone. The chain joins TRBV6-5 to TRBJ1-1; D possibly corresponds to TRBD1 (6 bases). The V gene's germline CDR1 is MNHEY and CDR2 SVGAGI. This CDR3 spans 13 amino acids. Trimming shortened V by 8 bases and J by 4 bases, and 14 bases separated the two germline ends. CDR3 bases: TGTGCCAGCGGTTTTTACAGGGCCACTGAAGCTTTCTTT. The encoded protein is CASGFYRATEAFF.

This clonotype was recorded a few times. The chain is built from TRBV7-6 and TRBJ2-7; D not certain. Germline CDR1 is SGHVS and CDR2 is FNYEAQ. The V end was cut by 0 bases, the J end by 4 bases, with 16 bases between. The CDR3 consists of 16 residues. The CDR3: CASSLAPAVAGYEQYF. CDR3 DNA sequence: TGTGCCAGCAGCTTAGCGCCGGCAGTAGCAGGATACGAGCAGTACTTC.

To note about this clonotype: The junction departs from the called germline gene at one end, perhaps through a read error. This chain joins TRBV20-1 and TRBJ1-2; D is undetermined. CDR1 and CDR2 from the germline V gene are DFQATT and SNEGSKA (reference sequence). The CDR3 totals 13 residues. DNA for the CDR3: TGCAGTGCTGGAGACGCTACTAACTATGGCTACACCTTC. Its protein product is CSAGDATNYGYTF.

This clonotype has a single count. V and J are TRBV20-1 and TRBJ2-2, with D possibly matching TRBD1 (6 bases). CDR1 and CDR2 from the germline V gene are DFQATT and SNEGSKA (reference sequence). CDR3 size: 14 residues. V lost 4 bases, J lost 1 base, and 10 bases lay in between. The CDR3 reads CSAKGHENTGELFF. CDR3 DNA sequence: TGCAGTGCTAAGGGACACGAGAACACCGGGGAGCTGTTTTTT.

The chain is built from TRBV2 and TRBJ1-2; no clear D. V lost 4 bases, J lost 4 bases, and 16 bases lay in between. The CDR3 sequence is 15 residues long. Germline values: CDR1 SNHLY, CDR2 FYNNEI. The CDR3 reads CASSVETPSFYGYTF. Written as DNA, the CDR3 is TGTGCCAGCAGTGTAGAGACACCTTCCTTCTATGGCTACACCTTC.

This clonotype was observed at least ten times. This chain connects TRBV5-1 to TRBJ2-5; 8 bases are shared with TRBD2. Germline CDR1 SGHRS, CDR2 YFSETQ. The CDR3 is made up of 14 amino acids. J lost 5 bases, V lost 4 bases, and 7 bases had no gene match. Here the CDR3 reads CASSVGGDYETQYF. The CDR3 DNA is TGCGCCAGCAGCGTCGGGGGGGACTACGAGACCCAGTACTTC.

This clonotype was seen ten or more times. This sequence joins TRBV25-1 and TRBJ2-7, with D perhaps matching TRBD1 (6 bases). The CDR3 covers 14 residues. Germline CDR1 MGHDK, CDR2 SYGVNS. Trimming removed 5 bases from V and 2 bases from J, with 13 bases in between. This CDR3 is CASSHRDGTYEQYF. The CDR3 DNA sequence: TGTGCCAGCAGTCACAGGGATGGGACCTACGAGCAGTACTTC.